Each of the 29 T cell receptor beta chains below was sequenced from the same sample in a study of neurological immune-mediated disorders. TCRdb fed the 5' RACE reads into MiXCR, producing one record per CDR3 protein. The sample includes some 48,000 distinct CDR3 sequences, 10% of them seen just once. Specimen: PBMCs. These receptors were obtained from a woman aged 40 to 55 with HTLV-1-associated myelopathy (HAM/TSP).

On this clonotype: Given a much more abundant clone one base away, this may be a read error. The chain couples TRBV29-1 to TRBJ2-1; D gene unclear. CDR3 length equals 10 residues. Per the germline V gene, CDR1 is SQVTM and CDR2 is ANQGSEA. CDR3 sequence (DNA): TGCGGCGCTACGTACAATGAGCAGTTCTTC. This translates into CGATYNEQFF.

The sample holds many counts of this clonotype. The chain has TRBV6-1 and TRBJ1-5; no definite D call. The ends were cut back, 3 bases at V and 7 bases at J, with 13 bases in the middle. There are 14 residues in the CDR3. CDR1 and CDR2 from the germline V gene are MNHNS and SASEGT. The CDR3 loop is CASSDMRVGQPQHF. DNA of the CDR3: TGTGCCAGCAGTGACATGCGGGTGGGACAGCCCCAGCATTTT.

A remark on this clonotype: With a much larger clone just one base away, this may be a read error. The chain combines TRBV7-9 with TRBJ2-3; no firm D call. Per the germline V gene, CDR1 is SEHNR and CDR2 is FQNEAQ (reference sequence). V was pared by 7 bases and J by 2 bases, with 7 bases between. The CDR3 runs 12 residues. This CDR3 reads CASISSTDTQYF. The DNA of the CDR3 is TGTGCCAGCATCTCCTCCACAGATACGCAGTATTTT.

Many counts were recorded for this clonotype. CDR3 protein: CASNALPGGSNEKLFF. The CDR3 region has the DNA TGCGCCAGCAACGCATTACCCGGGGGATCTAATGAAAAACTGTTTTTT. V is TRBV4-1 and J is TRBJ1-4, with a possible D match to TRBD1 (5 bases). The germline V and J ends were trimmed by 7 bases and 3 bases, with 18 bases remaining between them. The CDR3 sequence is 16 residues long. Germline CDR1 is MGHRA and CDR2 is YSYEKL.

This clonotype was picked up many times. The V gene is TRBV5-1, the J gene TRBJ1-1; D is perhaps TRBD1 (5 bases). The CDR3 is 15 amino acids. Trimming left V 4 bases short and J 2 bases short, with 15 bases between. Germline V gives CDR1 SGHRS, CDR2 YFSETQ. For the CDR3, the DNA is TGCGCCAGCAGCCCCGCCTGGGGCAGTAACACTGAAGCTTTCTTT. This translates into CASSPAWGSNTEAFF.

This clonotype was observed at least ten times. The rearrangement links TRBV20-1 to TRBJ1-4, with a weak D call TRBD1 (5 bases). CDR1 and CDR2 (germline): DFQATT, SNEGSKA (reference sequence). Between the trimmed V and J ends, which lost 6 bases and 3 bases, there was a span of 20 bases. The CDR3 consists of 16 residues. The CDR3 is CSARDLSLGANEKLFF. DNA for the CDR3: TGCAGTGCCCGGGACCTTTCTTTAGGGGCTAATGAAAAACTGTTTTTT.

This clonotype has ten or more counts. The chain combines TRBV6-5 with TRBJ1-1, with D possibly TRBD1 on 6 matching bases. Trimming shortened V by 2 bases and J by 5 bases, and 15 bases separated the two germline ends. Germline lookup yields CDR1 MNHEY and CDR2 SVGAGI. The CDR3 is 15 residues long. CDR3 DNA: TGTGCCAGCAGTTACCACGGAGGGGGGGGTACTGAAGCTTTCTTT. As protein: CASSYHGGGGTEAFF.

As to this clonotype: A single base separates this from a much larger clone, so it may be a read error. The chain joins TRBV10-3 to TRBJ2-3; D gene uncertain. Per germline, CDR1 ENHRY and CDR2 SYGVKD. The length of the CDR3 is 14 residues. This CDR3 reads CAIREWGSTDTQYF. For the CDR3, the DNA is TGTGCCATCAGGGAGTGGGGAAGCACAGATACGCAGTATTTT.

Many counts were recorded for this clonotype. V gene TRBV14 combines with J gene TRBJ2-1; D perhaps matches TRBD2 (5 bases). Germline V gene sequence: CDR1 SGHDN, CDR2 FVKESK. The CDR3 totals 16 residues. V shed 8 bases and J shed 1 base, with 18 bases lying between them. CDR3 coding DNA: TGTGCCAGCTCTCCGCGGGCCCGTCAATCCTACAATGAGCAGTTCTTC. It codes for CASSPRARQSYNEQFF.

In this sample, this clonotype turned up many times. The chain combines TRBV4-3 with TRBJ2-5; no definite D call. V was pared by 0 bases and J by 5 bases, with 10 bases between. The germline V gene encodes CDR1 LGHNA and CDR2 YSLEER. CDR3 size: 14 residues. The DNA of the CDR3 is TGCGCCAGCAGCCAAGATGGGATTCACGAGACCCAGTACTTC. This translates into CASSQDGIHETQYF.

This clonotype has ten or more counts. The chain has TRBV6-2 or TRBV6-3 and TRBJ1-1; D perhaps matches TRBD1 (6 bases). Germline CDR1 reads MNHEY; CDR2 reads SVGEGT. The CDR3 consists of 13 residues. The V and J ends lost 8 bases and 1 base respectively, with 11 bases between them. The chain's CDR3 is CASGLQGNTEAFF. The CDR3, as DNA: TGTGCCAGCGGACTACAGGGGAACACTGAAGCTTTCTTT.

For this clonotype: This sequence may be a read error, since a much larger clone differs from it by one base. The V call is TRBV15, the J call TRBJ2-3, with D perhaps TRBD2 (6 bases). The CDR3 consists of 13 residues. The germline CDR1 and CDR2 sequences are LNHNV and YYDKDF (reference sequence). The CDR3 sequence is CTTSRERADTQYF. The DNA for the CDR3 is TGTACCACCAGCAGAGAGCGGGCAGATACGCAGTATTTT.

The chain recombines TRBV20-1 with TRBJ1-1; D not certain. CDR3 length: 14 amino acids. CDR1 is DFQATT and CDR2 is SNEGSKA in the germline V gene (reference sequence). The V end was cut by 6 bases, the J end by 0 bases, with 14 bases between. As DNA, the CDR3 is TGCAGTGCCGTACCCCCGCTAATGAACACTGAAGCTTTCTTT. Amino acids: CSAVPPLMNTEAFF.

Many counts were recorded for this clonotype. The chain employs TRBV2 and TRBJ2-5, with TRBD2 matching over 12 bases. There are 15 residues in the CDR3. CDR1 is SNHLY, CDR2 FYNNEI, per germline. The V gene end was trimmed by 2 bases and the J gene end by 5 bases; junction bases not matched to a gene: 3. The chain's CDR3 is CASSETGTSGETQYF. The DNA of the CDR3 is TGTGCCAGCAGTGAAACAGGGACTAGCGGGGAGACCCAGTACTTC. The complete variable domain, with remaining parts taken from reference TRBV2 and TRBJ2-5, reads EPEVTQTPSHQVTQMGQEVILRCVPISNHLYFYWYRQILGQKVEFLVSFYNNEISEKSEIFDDQFSVERPDGSNFTLKIRSTKLEDSAMYFCASSETGTSGETQYFGPGTRLLVL.

This clonotype was observed many times. This chain connects TRBV5-8 to TRBJ1-5; D may be TRBD1 (6 bases). This CDR3 contains 15 residues. V lost 2 bases and J 1 base, leaving 10 bases between the germline ends. Looked up from germline, CDR1 is SGHTS and CDR2 is YDEGEE. The CDR3 reads CASSLRGTSNQPQHF. CDR3 nucleotides: TGTGCCAGCAGCTTAAGGGGGACAAGCAATCAGCCCCAGCATTTT.

In this sample, this clonotype turned up many times. The rearrangement uses TRBV5-1 and TRBJ2-1; tentatively, D is TRBD2 (5 bases). Germline CDR1 SGHRS, CDR2 YFSETQ. The germline V and J ends were trimmed by 4 bases and 5 bases, with 13 bases remaining between them. This CDR3 has 14 amino acids. CDR3 DNA: TGCGCCAGCAGCCACGTCCGGGAAAACAATGAGCAGTTCTTC. Its protein product is CASSHVRENNEQFF.

This clonotype showed up many times. The genes are TRBV7-8 and TRBJ2-1; 9 bases map to TRBD2. CDR1 is SGHVS and CDR2 is FQNEAQ in the germline V gene. V trimming: 5 bases; J trimming: 6 bases; junction bases outside the gene matches: 11. This CDR3 spans 16 amino acids. The CDR3 bases are TGTGCCAGCAGCCTCGTCGGCGGGGGGGCATTCAATGAGCAGTTCTTC. It is translated as CASSLVGGGAFNEQFF.

Ten or more counts support this clonotype. The V gene is TRBV21-1, the J gene TRBJ1-2; the DNA was not compared with TRBD1, the D call given in the table. TRBV21-1 is listed as a pseudogene. The CDR3 totals 17 residues. In nucleotides, the CDR3 is TGTGCCAGCAGCAAACAGGCGGGGGACAGGGGGCTTCATGGCTACACCTTC. As protein: CASSKQAGDRGLHGYTF.

This chain joins TRBV24-1 and TRBJ2-7; D remains unclear. Trimming took off 2 bases at V and 4 bases at J, with 8 bases between the two ends. This CDR3 has 13 amino acids. Per the germline V gene, CDR1 is KGHDR and CDR2 is SFDVKD. CDR3 sequence: CATSDYNGYEQYF. The CDR3 nucleotides read TGTGCCACCAGTGATTATAATGGGTACGAGCAGTACTTC.

CDR3 nucleotide sequence: TGCAGTGCTAGCGTTAGCGGGGGGCCCCCCAATTACAATGAGCAGTTCTTC. This encodes CSASVSGGPPNYNEQFF. This chain uses TRBV20-1 with TRBJ2-1, with TRBD2 matching over 10 bases. Per the germline V gene, CDR1 is DFQATT and CDR2 is SNEGSKA (reference sequence). CDR3 length equals 17 residues. Trimming at V came to 3 bases and at J to 4 bases, leaving 12 bases not matched to a gene.

The table lists this clonotype with many counts. The CDR3 region has the DNA TGTGCCAGCAGTCCCGTCGCGGCCAACACTGAAGCTTTCTTT. The encoded protein is CASSPVAANTEAFF. The V call is TRBV6-5, the J call TRBJ1-1; D remains unclear. CDR1 and CDR2 from the germline V gene are MNHEY and SVGAGI. V lost 5 bases, J lost 2 bases, and 12 bases lay in between. The CDR3 runs 14 residues.

This clonotype was observed many times. The chain has TRBV12-3 or TRBV12-4 and TRBJ1-6; D gene unclear. This CDR3 has 13 amino acids. V gave up 10 bases and J gave up 6 bases, with 13 bases separating them. CDR3 DNA: TGTGCCACCCTTGTCTCGGGTAATTCACCCCTCCACTTT. It specifies CATLVSGNSPLHF.

This clonotype was picked up many times. The chain uses TRBV2 and TRBJ1-1; no definite D call. Trimming took 7 bases from V and 1 from J, leaving 10 bases between them. The CDR3 runs to 13 residues. Germline lookup yields CDR1 SNHLY and CDR2 FYNNEI. This chain's CDR3 is CASKEQTNTEAFF. The CDR3 nucleotides read TGTGCCAGCAAGGAGCAAACGAACACTGAAGCTTTCTTT.

This clonotype has at least ten counts. The V and J genes are TRBV29-1 and TRBJ1-4; D gene uncertain. CDR1 and CDR2 (germline): SQVTM, ANQGSEA. This CDR3 has 13 residues. V was trimmed by 4 bases and J by 6 bases, leaving 12 bases between them. The CDR3 region is CSVARPGYEKLFF. The DNA of the CDR3 is TGCAGCGTTGCCCGGCCTGGGTATGAAAAACTGTTTTTT.

Many counts were recorded for this clonotype. This sequence joins TRBV6-5 and TRBJ1-1, with no clear D. In germline, CDR1 is MNHEY, CDR2 SVGAGI. This CDR3 has 13 residues. Deletions cut 0 bases from V and 6 bases from J, with 8 bases between. The CDR3 here is CASSYSMASEAFF. CDR3 in DNA: TGTGCCAGCAGTTACTCGATGGCCTCTGAAGCTTTCTTT.

This clonotype was seen many times. The V gene is TRBV6-2 or TRBV6-3, the J gene TRBJ2-5, with D possibly being TRBD1 or TRBD2 (6 bases each). CDR3 length: 14 residues. Germline CDR1 MNHEY, CDR2 SVGEGT. V lost 2 bases and J lost 4, with 11 bases in between. CDR3 nucleotides: TGTGCCAGCAGTTACGGGGGGCAGATAGAGACCCAGTACTTC. Translated: CASSYGGQIETQYF.

This clonotype came up many times. The genes are TRBV14 and TRBJ2-1; no reliable D call. Germline V lookup: CDR1 SGHDN, CDR2 FVKESK. This CDR3 is 15 amino acids long. The germline V and J ends were trimmed by 4 bases and 2 bases, with 12 bases remaining between them. The CDR3 loop is CASSRIKLPYNEQFF. The CDR3 nucleotides are TGTGCCAGCAGCCGAATTAAGTTACCCTACAATGAGCAGTTCTTC.

As concerns this clonotype: A much more abundant neighbour one base away suggests this may be a read error. The chain recombines TRBV6-2 or TRBV6-3 with TRBJ2-1, with D possibly matching TRBD2 (6 bases). This CDR3 region has 14 residues. From germline, CDR1 is MNHEY and CDR2 SVGEGT. CDR3 nucleotide sequence: TGTTCCAGCAGTAGCGACCCCGGGGGCAATGAGCAGTTCTTC. Translating it yields CSSSSDPGGNEQFF.

There are many counts of this clonotype. The J gene is TRBJ2-7, the V gene TRBV6-5; unclear D gene. CDR3 length equals 16 residues. CDR1 is MNHEY and CDR2 is SVGAGI in the germline V gene. V lost 5 bases, J lost 5 bases, and 22 bases lay in between. The CDR3 loop is CASSRDQPHAVDEQYF. CDR3 DNA sequence: TGTGCCAGCAGTCGTGACCAACCGCACGCCGTGGACGAGCAGTACTTC.